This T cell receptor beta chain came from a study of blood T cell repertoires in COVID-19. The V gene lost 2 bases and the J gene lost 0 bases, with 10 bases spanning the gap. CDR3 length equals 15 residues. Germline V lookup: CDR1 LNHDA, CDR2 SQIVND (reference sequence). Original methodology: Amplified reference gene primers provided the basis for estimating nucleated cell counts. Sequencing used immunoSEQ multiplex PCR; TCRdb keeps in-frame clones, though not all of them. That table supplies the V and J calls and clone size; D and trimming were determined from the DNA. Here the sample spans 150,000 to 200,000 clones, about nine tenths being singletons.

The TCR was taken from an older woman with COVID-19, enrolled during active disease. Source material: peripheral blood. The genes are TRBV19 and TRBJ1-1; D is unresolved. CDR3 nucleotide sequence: TGTGCCAGTAGTATACAGCAGGTTATGAACACTGAAGCTTTCTTT. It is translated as CASSIQQVMNTEAFF.